The 11 T cell receptor beta chains below come from one sample, sequenced in a study of shared clonotypes between healthy human individuals. Sequencing was performed with immunoSEQ multiplex PCR; in TCRdb, only in-frame clones are kept and a portion is missing. The sample has around 500,000 clones, about 85% seen once. The specimen was PBMCs. The receptors were gathered from a woman in her forties in good health. Some clones in this sample may be carry-over from other donors' samples.

This clone has a count of ten or more. The rearrangement uses TRBV29-1 and TRBJ2-1; the match to TRBD1 covers 8 bases. V shed 3 bases, J shed 5 bases, and the junction held 12 bases outside the gene matches. CDR3 length: 16 amino acids. The germline V gene has CDR1 SQVTM and CDR2 ANQGSEA. The CDR3 coding sequence is TGCAGCGTTGAGTCGGACAGGGCCTCAGGGGACAATGAGCAGTTCTTC. The encoded protein is CSVESDRASGDNEQFF.

This rearrangement joins TRBV9 to TRBJ2-1; a possible D gene is TRBD2 (6 bases). In germline, CDR1 is SGDLS, CDR2 YYNGEE. V was shortened by 0 bases and J by 8 bases, with 15 bases between the two germline ends. This CDR3 spans 15 amino acids. The DNA of the CDR3 is TGTGCCAGCAGCGTAGGCGTCGTCGGGAGCTATGAGCAGTTCTTC. This codes for CASSVGVVGSYEQFF. The whole variable domain, remainder taken from reference TRBV9 and TRBJ2-1, is DSGVTQTPKHLITATGQRVTLRCSPRSGDLSVYWYQQSLDQGLQFLIQYYNGEERAKGNILERFSAQQFPDLHSELNLSSLELGDSALYFCASSVGVVGSYEQFFGPGTRLTVL.

This clone was recorded only once. In nucleotides, the CDR3 is TGTGCCAGCTCAAAGGACTACGAGCAGTACTTC. This translates into CASSKDYEQYF. The chain links TRBV18 to TRBJ2-5; the D is unclear. The J call may be wrong; the DNA end is better matched by TRBJ2-7. The CDR3 sequence is 11 residues long. Germline V lookup: CDR1 KGHSH, CDR2 LQKENI.

This chain joins TRBV28 and TRBJ1-2; a possible D gene is TRBD1 (6 bases). Trimming left V 7 bases short and J 8 bases short, with 17 bases between. This CDR3 has 13 amino acids. CDR1 MDHEN and CDR2 SYDVKM come from the germline V gene. For the CDR3, the DNA is TGTGCCAGCACCTGGAGGGCAGGGGAGGGCTACACCTTC. The encoded protein is CASTWRAGEGYTF.

In its sample, this clone was seen a few times. The V and J genes are TRBV28 and TRBJ2-7; D remains unclear. This CDR3 is 12 amino acids long. V lost 8 bases and J 0 bases, leaving 8 bases between the germline ends. CDR1 and CDR2 (germline): MDHEN, SYDVKM. The CDR3 sequence is CASYGYSYEQYF. For the CDR3, the DNA is TGTGCCAGCTACGGGTACTCCTACGAGCAGTACTTC.

The J gene is TRBJ2-7, the V gene TRBV28, with 10 bases identical to TRBD1. There are 15 residues in the CDR3. Germline CDR1 and CDR2: MDHEN and SYDVKM. The junction had 6 bases not matched to a gene; V was cut back by 3 bases and J by 4 bases. CDR3 sequence: CASSLTGTGAYEQYF. The DNA of the CDR3 is TGTGCCAGCAGTTTGACCGGGACAGGGGCATACGAGCAGTACTTC.

The V gene is TRBV5-4, the J gene TRBJ2-7, with 8 nucleotides matching TRBD2. The CDR3 extends over 15 amino acids. J gave up 3 bases and V 0 bases, and 5 bases lay outside the gene matches. Per the germline V gene, CDR1 is SGHNT and CDR2 is YYREEE (reference sequence). The CDR3 nucleotides are TGTGCCAGCAGCTTGGGAGCGGGAGTGGACTACGAGCAGTACTTC. Its protein product is CASSLGAGVDYEQYF.

This clone was seen a few times. V and J are TRBV7-2 and TRBJ1-4; 7 bases align to TRBD1. The J segment lost 3 bases and the V segment lost 5 bases, leaving 12 bases of the junction unmatched. The CDR3 is made up of 17 amino acids. The V gene's germline CDR1 is SGHTA and CDR2 FQGNSA. CDR3 DNA: TGTGCCAGCAGCCCGCGACAGGGTCGGAGAGCTAATGAAAAACTGTTTTTT. Amino acids: CASSPRQGRRANEKLFF.

The chain combines TRBV4-1 with TRBJ1-6, with TRBD1 matching 7 bases. V shed 0 bases, J shed 8 bases, and the junction held 4 bases outside the gene matches. Germline V gives CDR1 MGHRA, CDR2 YSYEKL. This CDR3 has 15 residues. CDR3 in amino acids: CASSQDQGVDSPLHF. In DNA, the CDR3 is TGCGCCAGCAGCCAAGATCAGGGGGTCGATTCACCCCTCCACTTT.

The chain combines TRBV13 with TRBJ2-3; D not resolved. Per germline, CDR1 PRHDT and CDR2 FYEKMQ (reference sequence). The CDR3 is made up of 12 amino acids. Trimming pared 5 bases from V and 8 bases from J, leaving 11 bases between. This CDR3 reads CASSELGSTQYF. The CDR3 coding sequence is TGTGCCAGCAGCGAACTTGGATCTACGCAGTATTTT.

The chain combines TRBV4-1 with TRBJ2-7, with D tentatively TRBD2 (6 bases). Germline V gene lookup returns CDR1 MGHRA and CDR2 YSYEKL. CDR3 length equals 14 residues. V was cut by 1 base and J by 0 bases, with 7 bases left in between. The CDR3 loop is CASSQAGDSYEQYF. In DNA, the CDR3 is TGCGCCAGCAGCCAAGCGGGAGACTCCTACGAGCAGTACTTC.